This T cell receptor (beta chain) is from a study of blood T cells in healthy people across ages. Ranging in age from roughly 6 to 90, the donors were healthy Caucasian individuals from Russia. This clonotype was picked up a small number of times. The germline V gene has CDR1 SEHNR and CDR2 FQNEAQ (reference sequence). V lost 6 bases to trimming and J lost 5 bases, with 8 bases between them. This CDR3 has 13 residues. The authors ran a second PCR of about 6 to 11 cycles using a sample-barcoded 5' primer and a J-beta primer mix. TCRdb used MiXCR to reprocess the 5' RACE reads, holding one entry per CDR3 protein. The sample has roughly 500,000 distinct CDR3 sequences, approximately 30% seen once.

The sequencing input was blood. The sequence was obtained from a woman in her 70s in good health. The chain is built from TRBV7-9 and TRBJ1-6; maybe TRBD1 (6 bases). The CDR3 region is CASRRQDNSPLHF. CDR3 bases: TGTGCCAGCAGAAGACAGGATAATTCACCCCTCCACTTT.